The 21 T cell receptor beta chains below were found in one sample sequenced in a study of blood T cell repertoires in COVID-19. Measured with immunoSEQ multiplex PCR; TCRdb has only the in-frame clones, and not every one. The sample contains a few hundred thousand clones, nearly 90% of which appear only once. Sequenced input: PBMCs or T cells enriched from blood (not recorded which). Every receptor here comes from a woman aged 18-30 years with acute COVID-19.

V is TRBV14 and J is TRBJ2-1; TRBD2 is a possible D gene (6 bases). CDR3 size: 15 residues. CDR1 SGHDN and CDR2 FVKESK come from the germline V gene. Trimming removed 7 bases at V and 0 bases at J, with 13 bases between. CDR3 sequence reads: CASTHGGSSYNEQFF. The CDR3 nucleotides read TGTGCCAGCACCCACGGGGGAAGCTCCTACAATGAGCAGTTCTTC.

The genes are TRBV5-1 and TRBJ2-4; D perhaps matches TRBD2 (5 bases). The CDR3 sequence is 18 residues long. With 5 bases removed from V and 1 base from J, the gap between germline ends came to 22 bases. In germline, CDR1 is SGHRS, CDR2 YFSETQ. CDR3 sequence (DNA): TGCGCCAGCAGTCCAACTCCGCAGCGGTCCGGGGCCAAAAACATTCAGTACTTC. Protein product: CASSPTPQRSGAKNIQYF.

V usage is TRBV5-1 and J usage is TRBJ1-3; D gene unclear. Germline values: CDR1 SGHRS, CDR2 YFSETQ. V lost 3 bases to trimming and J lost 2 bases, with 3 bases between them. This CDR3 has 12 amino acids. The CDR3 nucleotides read TGCGCCAGCAGCTCCACTGGAAACACCATATATTTT. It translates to CASSSTGNTIYF.

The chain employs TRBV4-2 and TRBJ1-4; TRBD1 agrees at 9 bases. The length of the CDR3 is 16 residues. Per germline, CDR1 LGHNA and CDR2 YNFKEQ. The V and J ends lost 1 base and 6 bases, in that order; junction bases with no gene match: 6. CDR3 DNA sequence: TGTGCCAGCAGCCAAGTCGCGGGACAGGGTGATGAAAAACTGTTTTTT. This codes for CASSQVAGQGDEKLFF.

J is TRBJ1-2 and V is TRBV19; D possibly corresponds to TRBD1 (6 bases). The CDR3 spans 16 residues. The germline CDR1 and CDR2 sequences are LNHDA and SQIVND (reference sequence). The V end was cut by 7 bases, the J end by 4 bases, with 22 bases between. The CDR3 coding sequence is TGTGCCAGTACCCCTACCCCAGGGGAAGGGAGCTATGGCTACACCTTC. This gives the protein CASTPTPGEGSYGYTF.

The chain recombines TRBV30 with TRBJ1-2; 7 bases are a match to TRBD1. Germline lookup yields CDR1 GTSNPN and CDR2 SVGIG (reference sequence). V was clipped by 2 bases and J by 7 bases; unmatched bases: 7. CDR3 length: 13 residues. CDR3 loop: CAWSSTGVGGYTF. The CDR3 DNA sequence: TGTGCCTGGAGTAGTACAGGGGTCGGTGGCTACACCTTC.

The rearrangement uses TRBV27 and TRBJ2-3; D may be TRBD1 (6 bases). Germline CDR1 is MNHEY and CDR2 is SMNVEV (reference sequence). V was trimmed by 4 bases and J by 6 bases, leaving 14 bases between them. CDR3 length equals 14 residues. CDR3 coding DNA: TGTGCCAGCAGTTCCACAGGGACGGGGGATACGCAGTATTTT. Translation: CASSSTGTGDTQYF.

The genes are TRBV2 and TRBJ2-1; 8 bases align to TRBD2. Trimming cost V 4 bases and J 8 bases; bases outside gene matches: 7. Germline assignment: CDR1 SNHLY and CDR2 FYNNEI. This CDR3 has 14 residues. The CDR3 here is CASSGSSGIDEQFF. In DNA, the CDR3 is TGTGCCAGCAGTGGTAGTAGCGGGATAGATGAGCAGTTCTTC. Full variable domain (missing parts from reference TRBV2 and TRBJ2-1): EPEVTQTPSHQVTQMGQEVILRCVPISNHLYFYWYRQILGQKVEFLVSFYNNEISEKSEIFDDQFSVERPDGSNFTLKIRSTKLEDSAMYFCASSGSSGIDEQFFGPGTRLTVL.

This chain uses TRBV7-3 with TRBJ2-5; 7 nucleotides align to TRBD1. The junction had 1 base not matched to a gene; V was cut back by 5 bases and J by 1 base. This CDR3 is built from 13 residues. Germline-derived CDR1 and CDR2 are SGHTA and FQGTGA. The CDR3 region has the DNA TGTGCCAGCAGCCGGGACAGCCAAGAGACCCAGTACTTC. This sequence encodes CASSRDSQETQYF.

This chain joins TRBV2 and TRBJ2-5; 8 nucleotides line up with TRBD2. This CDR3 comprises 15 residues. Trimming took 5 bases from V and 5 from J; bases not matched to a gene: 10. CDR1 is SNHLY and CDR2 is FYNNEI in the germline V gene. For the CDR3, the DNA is TGTGCCAGCAGTTCGTCGGGGGGGGCATCGGAGACCCAGTACTTC. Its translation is CASSSSGGASETQYF.

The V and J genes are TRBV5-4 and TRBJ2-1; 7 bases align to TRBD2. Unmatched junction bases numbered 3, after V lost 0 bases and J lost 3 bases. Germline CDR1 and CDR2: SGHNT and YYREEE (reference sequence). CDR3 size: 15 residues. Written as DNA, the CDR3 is TGTGCCAGCAGCTTGGACGGCGGGAGCTACAATGAGCAGTTCTTC. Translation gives CASSLDGGSYNEQFF.

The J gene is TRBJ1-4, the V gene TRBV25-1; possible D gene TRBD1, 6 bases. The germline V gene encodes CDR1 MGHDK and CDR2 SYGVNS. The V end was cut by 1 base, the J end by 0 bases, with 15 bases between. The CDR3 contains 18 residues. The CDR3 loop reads CASSESLWTASTNEKLFF. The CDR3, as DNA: TGTGCCAGCAGTGAATCTCTTTGGACAGCTTCAACTAATGAAAAACTGTTTTTT.

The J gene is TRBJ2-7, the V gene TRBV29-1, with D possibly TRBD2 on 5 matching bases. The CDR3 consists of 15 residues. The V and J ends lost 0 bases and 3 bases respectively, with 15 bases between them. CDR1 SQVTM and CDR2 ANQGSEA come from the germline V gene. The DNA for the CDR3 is TGCAGCGTTGAAGATCTTGCGGGTTCGGACTACGAGCAGTACTTC. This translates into CSVEDLAGSDYEQYF.

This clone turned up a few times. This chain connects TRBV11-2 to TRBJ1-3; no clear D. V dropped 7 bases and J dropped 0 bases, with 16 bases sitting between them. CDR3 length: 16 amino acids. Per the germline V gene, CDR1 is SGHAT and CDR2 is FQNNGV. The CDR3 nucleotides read TGTGCCAGCAACCCCGGGCGGGTGGTCTCTGGAAACACCATATATTTT. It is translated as CASNPGRVVSGNTIYF.

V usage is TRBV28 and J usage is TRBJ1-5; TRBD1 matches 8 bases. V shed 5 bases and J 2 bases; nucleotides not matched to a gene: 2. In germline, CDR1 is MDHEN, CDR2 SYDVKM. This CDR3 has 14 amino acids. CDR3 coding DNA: TGTGCCAGCAGTCTGACAGGGGGCAATCAGCCCCAGCATTTT. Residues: CASSLTGGNQPQHF.

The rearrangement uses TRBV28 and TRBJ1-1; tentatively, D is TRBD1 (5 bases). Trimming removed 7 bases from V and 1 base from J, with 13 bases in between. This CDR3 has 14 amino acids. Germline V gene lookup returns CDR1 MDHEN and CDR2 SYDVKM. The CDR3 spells CASTYGGSNTEAFF. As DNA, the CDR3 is TGTGCCAGCACCTACGGGGGATCGAACACTGAAGCTTTCTTT.

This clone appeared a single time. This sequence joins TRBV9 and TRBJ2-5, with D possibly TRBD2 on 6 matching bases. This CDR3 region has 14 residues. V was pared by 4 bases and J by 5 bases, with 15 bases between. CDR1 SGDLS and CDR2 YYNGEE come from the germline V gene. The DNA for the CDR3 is TGTGCCAGCAGCCAATCGACTAGGCGGGAGACCCAGTACTTC. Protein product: CASSQSTRRETQYF.

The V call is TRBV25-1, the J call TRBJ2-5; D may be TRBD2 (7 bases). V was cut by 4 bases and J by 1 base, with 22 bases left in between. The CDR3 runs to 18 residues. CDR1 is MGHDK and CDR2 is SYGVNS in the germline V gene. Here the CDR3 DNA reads TGTGCCAGCAGTGCAAACCACCTTGGGAGGGGGGCCCAAGAGACCCAGTACTTC. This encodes CASSANHLGRGAQETQYF.

CDR3 protein: CASSVGVLAGGDQFF. Here the CDR3 DNA reads TGTGCCAGCAGCGTAGGAGTCCTAGCGGGAGGTGATCAGTTCTTC. This rearrangement joins TRBV9 to TRBJ2-1; TRBD2 aligns across 11 bases. The junction had 9 bases not matched to a gene; V was cut back by 0 bases and J by 13 bases. The CDR3 has 15 amino acids. Per germline, CDR1 SGDLS and CDR2 YYNGEE.

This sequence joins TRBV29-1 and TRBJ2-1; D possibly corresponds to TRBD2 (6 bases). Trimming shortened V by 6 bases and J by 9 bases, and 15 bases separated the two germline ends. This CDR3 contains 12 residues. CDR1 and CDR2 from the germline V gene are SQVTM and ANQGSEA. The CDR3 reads CSVVGVGGEQFF. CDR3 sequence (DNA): TGCAGCGTGGTTGGAGTGGGGGGTGAGCAGTTCTTC.

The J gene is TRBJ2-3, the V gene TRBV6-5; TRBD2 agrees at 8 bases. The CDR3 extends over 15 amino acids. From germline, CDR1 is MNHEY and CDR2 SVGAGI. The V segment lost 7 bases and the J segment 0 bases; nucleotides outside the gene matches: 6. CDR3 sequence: CASKTSGGSTDTQYF. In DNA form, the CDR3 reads TGTGCCAGCAAAACTAGCGGAGGCAGCACAGATACGCAGTATTTT.